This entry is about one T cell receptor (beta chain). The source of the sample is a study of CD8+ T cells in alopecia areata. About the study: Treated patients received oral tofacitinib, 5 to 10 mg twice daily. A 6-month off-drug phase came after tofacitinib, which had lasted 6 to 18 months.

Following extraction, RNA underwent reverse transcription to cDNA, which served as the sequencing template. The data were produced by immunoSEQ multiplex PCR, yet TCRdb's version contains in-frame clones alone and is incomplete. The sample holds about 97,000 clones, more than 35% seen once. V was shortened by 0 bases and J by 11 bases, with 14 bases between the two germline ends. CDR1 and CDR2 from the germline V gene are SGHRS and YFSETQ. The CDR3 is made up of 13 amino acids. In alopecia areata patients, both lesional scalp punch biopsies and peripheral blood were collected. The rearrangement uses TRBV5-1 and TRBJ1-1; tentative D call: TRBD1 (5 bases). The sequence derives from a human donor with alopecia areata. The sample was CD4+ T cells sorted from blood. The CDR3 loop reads CASSLEPGQSAFF. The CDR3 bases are TGCGCCAGCAGCTTGGAGCCAGGACAATCCGCTTTCTTT.